This T cell receptor (beta chain) was recovered during a study of lymphopenia after photon versus proton radiotherapy. Findings and limits, study-wide: Survival link was tested only in deceased patients; proton benefit remains a possibility. Proton therapy kept repertoires fairly stable, unlike photons, which gained effector/memory cells. After lymphocyte nadir, photon-treated repertoires showed oligoclonal expansion, especially CD8+ Temra. A bigger post-nadir fall in TCR diversity correlated inversely with survival time in deceased patients.

The CDR3 loop spans 15 amino acids. The germline V and J ends were trimmed by 1 base and 6 bases, with 15 bases remaining between them. Germline V gene data show CDR1 as MGHRA and CDR2 as YSYEKL. On this clone: The target antigen is unknown.

Clones were sequenced by immunoSEQ multiplex PCR, and TCRdb holds only the in-frame ones, with some missing. Here the sample spans tens of thousands of clones, approximately 90% being singletons. V usage is TRBV4-1 and J usage is TRBJ2-5; D remains unclear. This receptor was obtained from a woman aged 70-85 years with pancreatic cancer. The source was peripheral blood, collected from a patient treated with photon-based radiotherapy. CDR3 residues: CASSQGQTTRQTQYF. The CDR3 DNA sequence: TGCGCCAGCAGCCAAGGGCAGACGACGAGACAGACCCAGTACTTC.